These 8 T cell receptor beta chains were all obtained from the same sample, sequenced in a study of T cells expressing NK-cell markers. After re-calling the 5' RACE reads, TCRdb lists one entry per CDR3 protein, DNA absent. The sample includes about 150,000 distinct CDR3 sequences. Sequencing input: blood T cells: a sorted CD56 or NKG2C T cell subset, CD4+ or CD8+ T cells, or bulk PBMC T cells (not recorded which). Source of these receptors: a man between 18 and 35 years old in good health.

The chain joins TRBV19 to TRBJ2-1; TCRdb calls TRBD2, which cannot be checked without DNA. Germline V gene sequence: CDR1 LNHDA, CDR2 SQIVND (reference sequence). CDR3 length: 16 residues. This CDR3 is CASSIAAGAGYNEQFF.

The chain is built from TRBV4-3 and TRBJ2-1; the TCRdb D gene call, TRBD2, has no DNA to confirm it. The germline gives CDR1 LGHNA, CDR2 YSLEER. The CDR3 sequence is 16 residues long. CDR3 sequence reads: CASSQDGSGRGTEQFF.

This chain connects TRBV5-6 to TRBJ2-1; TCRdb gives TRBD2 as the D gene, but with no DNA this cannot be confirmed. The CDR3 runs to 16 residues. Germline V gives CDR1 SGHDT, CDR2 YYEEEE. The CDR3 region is CASSDGLGSSYNEQFF.

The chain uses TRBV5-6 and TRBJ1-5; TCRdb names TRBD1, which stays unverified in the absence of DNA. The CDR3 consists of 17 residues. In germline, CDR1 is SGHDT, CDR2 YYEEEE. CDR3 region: CASSIRTGGIGNQPQHF.

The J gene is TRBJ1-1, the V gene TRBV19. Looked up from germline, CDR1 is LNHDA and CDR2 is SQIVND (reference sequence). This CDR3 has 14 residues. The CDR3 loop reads CASSIIETNTEAFF.

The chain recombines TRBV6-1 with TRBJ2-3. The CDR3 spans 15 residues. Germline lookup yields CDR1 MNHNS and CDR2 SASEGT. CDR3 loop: CASSPTQGFADTQYF.

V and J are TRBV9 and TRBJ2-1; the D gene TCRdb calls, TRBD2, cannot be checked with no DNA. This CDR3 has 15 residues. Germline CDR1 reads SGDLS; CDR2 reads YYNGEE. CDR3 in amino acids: CASSVRTSGYNEQFF. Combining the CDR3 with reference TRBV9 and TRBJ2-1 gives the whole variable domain DSGVTQTPKHLITATGQRVTLRCSPRSGDLSVYWYQQSLDQGLQFLIQYYNGEERAKGNILERFSAQQFPDLHSELNLSSLELGDSALYFCASSVRTSGYNEQFFGPGTRLTVL.

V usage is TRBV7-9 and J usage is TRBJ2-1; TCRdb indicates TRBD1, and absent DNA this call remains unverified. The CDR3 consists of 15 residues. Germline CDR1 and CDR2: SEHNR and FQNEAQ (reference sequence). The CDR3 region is CASAKTGGIDNEQFF.